One and the same sample provided the 26 T cell receptor beta chains below, sequenced in a study of T cells in localized non-small cell lung cancer. Data came from immunoSEQ multiplex PCR; TCRdb stores just in-frame clones and leaves some out. The sample has roughly 3,000 clones, 29% seen once. The material sequenced was lung tumor tissue, taken before any cancer treatment. The origin of the receptors is a man aged 35 to 69 with stage I lung adenocarcinoma.

This clone has more than one count but fewer than ten. V gene TRBV29-1 combines with J gene TRBJ2-3; perhaps TRBD1 as D (5 bases). There are 14 residues in the CDR3. Germline lookup yields CDR1 SQVTM and CDR2 ANQGSEA. The V gene lost 6 bases and the J gene lost 3 bases, with 16 bases spanning the gap. The CDR3 DNA is TGCAGCGTCCCGGAGCCTACAGGTACAGATACGCAGTATTTT. Protein sequence: CSVPEPTGTDTQYF.

The chain recombines TRBV11-3 with TRBJ2-5; TRBD2 agrees at 10 bases. CDR1 and CDR2 (germline): SGHNT, YENEEA. With V trimmed by 5 bases and J by 5 bases, 11 bases remained unmatched. The CDR3 is 16 amino acids. CDR3 sequence: CASSPSPTSGVETQYF. In DNA, the CDR3 is TGTGCCAGCAGCCCTTCGCCTACTAGCGGGGTGGAGACCCAGTACTTC.

This clone was seen more than once but under ten times. This chain uses TRBV6-8 with TRBJ2-7; 7 bases line up with TRBD1. With V trimmed by 6 bases and J by 2 bases, 7 bases remained unmatched. CDR1 is MNHGY and CDR2 is SAAAGT in the germline V gene. The CDR3 runs to 14 residues. In DNA form, the CDR3 reads TGTGCCAGCAGCGAGGGGGACAGCGCCTACGAGCAGTACTTC. Encoded protein: CASSEGDSAYEQYF.

By share, this clone ranks as medium-sized. The chain carries TRBV11-3 and TRBJ2-1; possibly TRBD2 for D (7 bases). CDR3 length equals 15 residues. Germline CDR1 SGHNT, CDR2 YENEEA. The V gene lost 5 bases and the J gene lost 8 bases, with 19 bases spanning the gap. CDR3 bases: TGTGCCAGCAGCGCACGCGGGGGCCGGTTCCATGAGCAGTTCTTC. Amino acid sequence: CASSARGGRFHEQFF.

The gene calls are TRBV18 and TRBJ2-7; weak D call: TRBD1 (5 bases). The germline V gene has CDR1 KGHSH and CDR2 LQKENI. This CDR3 has 13 amino acids. The V gene lost 5 bases and the J gene lost 5 bases, with 13 bases spanning the gap. The CDR3 sequence is CASSRQLSNEQYF. The CDR3 bases are TGTGCCAGCTCAAGACAGTTATCCAACGAGCAGTACTTC.

This clone was picked up a small number of times. V and J are TRBV6-1 and TRBJ2-6, with D maybe TRBD1 (5 bases). Trimming took off 1 base at V and 0 bases at J, with 7 bases between the two ends. This CDR3 region has 16 residues. Germline V gene lookup returns CDR1 MNHNS and CDR2 SASEGT. Here the CDR3 reads CASSEGGGSGANVLTF. As DNA, the CDR3 is TGTGCCAGCAGTGAAGGGGGCGGCTCTGGGGCCAACGTCCTGACTTTC.

The V and J genes are TRBV6-8 and TRBJ1-1; possible D gene TRBD1, 6 bases. Germline V gene sequence: CDR1 MNHGY, CDR2 SAAAGT. Trimming left V 6 bases short and J 0 bases short, with 8 bases between. This CDR3 spans 13 amino acids. CDR3 residues: CASRGALNTEAFF. The CDR3 DNA follows: TGTGCCAGCAGGGGGGCACTGAACACTGAAGCTTTCTTT.

This clone was observed a handful of times. A junction boundary mismatches the germline segment, possibly from a read error. CDR3 residues: CAISIGDRTFF. Here the CDR3 DNA reads TGTGCCATCAGTATTGGGGACAGGACGTTCTTC. This chain joins TRBV6-4 and TRBJ2-1; 8 positions agree with TRBD1. Germline CDR1 reads MRHNA; CDR2 reads SNTAGT. This CDR3 region has 11 residues.

This chain uses TRBV9 with TRBJ1-3, with D possibly matching TRBD1 (6 bases). The V end lost 0 bases, the J end lost 4 bases, and 11 bases lay between the germline ends. There are 15 residues in the CDR3. Germline V lookup: CDR1 SGDLS, CDR2 YYNGEE. CDR3 amino acids: CASSVGPGAGNTIYF. For the CDR3, the DNA is TGTGCCAGCAGCGTAGGCCCAGGGGCCGGAAACACCATATATTTT.

V gene TRBV28 combines with J gene TRBJ2-3; 8 bases match TRBD2. Germline lookup yields CDR1 MDHEN and CDR2 SYDVKM. This CDR3 has 16 amino acids. V trimming: 6 bases; J trimming: 7 bases; junction bases outside the gene matches: 15. CDR3 coding DNA: TGTGCCAGCAGCCTAATTATGTCGAGCGGGGGCAATACGCAGTATTTT. Translating it yields CASSLIMSSGGNTQYF.

This chain uses TRBV30 with TRBJ1-2, with D possibly TRBD1 on 5 matching bases. This CDR3 contains 13 residues. Trimming took 4 bases from V and 2 from J, leaving 11 bases between them. Germline lookup yields CDR1 GTSNPN and CDR2 SVGIG (reference sequence). CDR3 sequence (DNA): TGTGCCTGGATGGACCAGGGCAACTATGGCTACACCTTC. This gives the protein CAWMDQGNYGYTF.

The chain uses TRBV10-1 and TRBJ2-1, with D hard to call. V was shortened by 5 bases and J by 2 bases, with 22 bases between the two germline ends. Germline V gives CDR1 WNHNN, CDR2 SYGVQD (reference sequence). There are 18 residues in the CDR3. CDR3 in DNA: TGCGCCAGCAGTTCGGTTTCAATTGGGGTTTACGCCTACAATGAGCAGTTCTTC. Translated, it gives CASSSVSIGVYAYNEQFF.

This clone was counted a few times. The rearrangement links TRBV6-8 to TRBJ2-5; TRBD2 matches at 9 bases. The junction had 9 bases not matched to a gene; V was cut back by 6 bases and J by 1 base. CDR3 length equals 16 residues. From germline, CDR1 is MNHGY and CDR2 SAAAGT. The CDR3 region is CASSPLLSGSQETQYF. CDR3 bases: TGTGCCAGCAGCCCCCTTCTTAGCGGGAGCCAAGAGACCCAGTACTTC.

The gene calls are TRBV9 and TRBJ1-1, with TRBD1 matching 11 bases. Trimming removed 3 bases from V and 4 bases from J; junction bases left unmatched: 2. This CDR3 comprises 14 residues. CDR1 and CDR2 from the germline V gene are SGDLS and YYNGEE. The CDR3 sequence: CASSGTGGVTEAFF. The CDR3 coding sequence is TGTGCCAGCAGCGGGACAGGGGGCGTCACTGAAGCTTTCTTT. The whole variable domain, filled in from reference TRBV9 and TRBJ1-1, reads DSGVTQTPKHLITATGQRVTLRCSPRSGDLSVYWYQQSLDQGLQFLIQYYNGEERAKGNILERFSAQQFPDLHSELNLSSLELGDSALYFCASSGTGGVTEAFFGQGTRLTVV.

This clone is deemed large (0.1 to 1%). The chain carries TRBV11-3 and TRBJ2-5; D tentatively reads TRBD1 or TRBD2 (6 bases each). Trimming left V 5 bases short and J 5 bases short, with 18 bases between. The CDR3 length is 15 residues. Per germline, CDR1 SGHNT and CDR2 YENEEA. The CDR3 bases are TGTGCCAGCAGCAATAATCCGGGGGCTGGGGAGACCCAGTACTTC. Amino acids: CASSNNPGAGETQYF.

V usage is TRBV11-3 and J usage is TRBJ1-1; D is possibly TRBD1 (6 bases). Germline V gene data show CDR1 as SGHNT and CDR2 as YENEEA. The CDR3 has 15 amino acids. Deletions cut 0 bases from V and 2 bases from J, with 10 bases between. CDR3: CASSLEWGRNTEAFF. The CDR3 nucleotides read TGTGCCAGCAGCTTAGAGTGGGGGCGCAACACTGAAGCTTTCTTT. The full variable domain, in which reference TRBV11-3 and TRBJ1-1 provide the parts outside the CDR3, is EAGVVQSPRYKIIEKKQPVAFWCNPISGHNTLYWYLQNLGQGPELLIRYENEEAVDDSQLPKDRFSAERLKGVDSTLKIQPAELGDSAVYLCASSLEWGRNTEAFFGQGTRLTVV.

This clone was found a few times. The chain carries TRBV10-3 and TRBJ1-5; TRBD1 matches at 7 bases. The CDR3 spans 15 residues. Germline values: CDR1 ENHRY, CDR2 SYGVKD. The ends lost 0 bases at V and 4 bases at J; junction bases unmatched: 3. CDR3 sequence: CAISESGTANQPQHF. The DNA for the CDR3 is TGTGCCATCAGTGAGTCAGGGACAGCTAATCAGCCCCAGCATTTT.

There are a few counts of this clone. The rearrangement joins TRBV6-8 to TRBJ1-2; 9 bases agree with TRBD1. Germline CDR1 and CDR2: MNHGY and SAAAGT. This CDR3 region has 14 residues. With 10 bases clipped from V and 8 bases from J, the junction kept 14 bases outside the gene matches. The CDR3 sequence: CANSPTGQGTGYTF. The CDR3 DNA is TGTGCCAACAGCCCCACGGGACAGGGTACAGGCTACACCTTC.

The CDR3 coding sequence is TGTGCCAGCAGGGACAGGGTATCTCGCGAGCAGTACTTC. As protein: CASRDRVSREQYF. The V call is TRBV6-8, the J call TRBJ2-7; 8 positions agree with TRBD1. Per germline, CDR1 MNHGY and CDR2 SAAAGT. J gave up 6 bases and V 6 bases, and 7 bases lay outside the gene matches. CDR3 length equals 13 residues.

The chain uses TRBV10-2 and TRBJ2-7, with D possibly being TRBD1 (6 bases). V gave up 3 bases and J gave up 0 bases, with 21 bases separating them. Germline V gene lookup returns CDR1 WSHSY and CDR2 SAAADI. This CDR3 contains 18 residues. The CDR3 here is CASSDEITGTPSSYEQYF. The CDR3, as DNA: TGCGCCAGCAGTGACGAAATTACCGGGACACCGAGCTCCTACGAGCAGTACTTC.

This clone is labeled medium-sized. CDR3 in amino acids: CASSEGDGTGELFF. The CDR3 region has the DNA TGTGCCAGCAGTGAAGGGGACGGCACCGGGGAGCTGTTTTTT. The chain joins TRBV6-1 to TRBJ2-2; TRBD1 or TRBD2 may be the D gene (5 bases each). Trimming pared 1 base from V and 4 bases from J, leaving 7 bases between. Germline V lookup: CDR1 MNHNS, CDR2 SASEGT. The length of the CDR3 is 14 residues.

In its sample, this clone was seen many times. V usage is TRBV11-3 and J usage is TRBJ1-2, with TRBD1 matching over 8 bases. Per germline, CDR1 SGHNT and CDR2 YENEEA. This CDR3 has 14 residues. V lost 0 bases, J lost 7 bases, and 4 bases stayed unmatched. The CDR3 DNA reads TGTGCCAGCAGCTTAGACAGGGGGCAGGGTGGCTACACCTTC. Its translation is CASSLDRGQGGYTF.

In its sample, this clone was seen a few times. The CDR3 sequence is CASSFPGLAEGNTQYF. In DNA, the CDR3 is TGTGCCAGCAGCTTTCCAGGACTAGCCGAAGGCAATACGCAGTATTTT. The V gene is TRBV11-3, the J gene TRBJ2-3; 8 bases fit TRBD2. This CDR3 has 16 residues. V trimming: 3 bases; J trimming: 7 bases; junction bases outside the gene matches: 12. Germline-derived CDR1 and CDR2 are SGHNT and YENEEA.

The rearrangement joins TRBV18 to TRBJ1-2; maybe TRBD1 (5 bases). Germline V gene data show CDR1 as KGHSH and CDR2 as LQKENI. This CDR3 is 16 amino acids long. The V gene lost 2 bases and the J gene lost 5 bases, with 18 bases spanning the gap. The CDR3 region has the DNA TGTGCCAGCTCACCATCACAGGCGGCCCTGGATTATGGCTACACCTTC. Protein sequence: CASSPSQAALDYGYTF.

DNA of the CDR3: TGTGCCAGCAGTTACCGCACTGGGACTAGCGGGGGTTACAATGAGCAGTTCTTC. It yields the protein CASSYRTGTSGGYNEQFF. The chain is built from TRBV6-8 and TRBJ2-1; the match to TRBD2 covers 14 bases. The CDR3 runs 18 residues. J lost 4 bases, V lost 2 bases, and 7 bases had no gene match. Germline V gives CDR1 MNHGY, CDR2 SAAAGT.

This chain uses TRBV19 with TRBJ2-5; D unclear. V lost 4 bases to trimming and J lost 2 bases, with 2 bases between them. Germline assignment: CDR1 LNHDA and CDR2 SQIVND (reference sequence). This CDR3 spans 11 amino acids. CDR3 sequence reads: CASSKQETQYF. For the CDR3, the DNA is TGTGCCAGTAGTAAGCAAGAGACCCAGTACTTC.